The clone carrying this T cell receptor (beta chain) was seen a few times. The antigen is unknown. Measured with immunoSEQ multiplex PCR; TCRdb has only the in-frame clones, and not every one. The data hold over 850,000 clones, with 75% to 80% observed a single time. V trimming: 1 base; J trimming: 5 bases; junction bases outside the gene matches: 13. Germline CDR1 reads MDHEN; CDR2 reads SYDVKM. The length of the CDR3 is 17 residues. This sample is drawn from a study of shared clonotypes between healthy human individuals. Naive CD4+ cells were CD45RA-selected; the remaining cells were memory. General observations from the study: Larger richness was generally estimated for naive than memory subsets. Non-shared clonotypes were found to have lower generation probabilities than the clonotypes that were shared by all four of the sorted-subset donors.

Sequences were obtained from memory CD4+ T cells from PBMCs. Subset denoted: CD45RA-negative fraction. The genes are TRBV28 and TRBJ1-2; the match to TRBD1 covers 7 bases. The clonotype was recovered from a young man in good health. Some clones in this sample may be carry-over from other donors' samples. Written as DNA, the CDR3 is TGTGCCAGCAGTTTATCCCAATCCGGGACAGTTATTTATGGCTACACCTTC. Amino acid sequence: CASSLSQSGTVIYGYTF.